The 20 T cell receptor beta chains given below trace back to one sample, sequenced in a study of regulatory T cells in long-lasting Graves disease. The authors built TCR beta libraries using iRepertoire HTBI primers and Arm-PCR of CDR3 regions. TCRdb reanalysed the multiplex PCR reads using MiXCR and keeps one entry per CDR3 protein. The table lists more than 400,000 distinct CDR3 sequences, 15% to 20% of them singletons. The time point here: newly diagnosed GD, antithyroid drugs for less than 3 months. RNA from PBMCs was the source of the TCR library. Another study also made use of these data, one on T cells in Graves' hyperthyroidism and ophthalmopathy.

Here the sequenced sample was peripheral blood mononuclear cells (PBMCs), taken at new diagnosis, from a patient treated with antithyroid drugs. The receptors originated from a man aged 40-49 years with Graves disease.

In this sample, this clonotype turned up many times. The CDR3 DNA follows: TGCGCCAGCAGCACAGGGACAGCAAACTACGAGCAGTACTTC. It encodes CASSTGTANYEQYF. The rearrangement joins TRBV5-1 to TRBJ2-7, with 7 positions matching TRBD1. The CDR3 runs 14 residues. V lost 4 bases to trimming and J lost 3 bases; unmatched junction nucleotides: 7. Germline assignment: CDR1 SGHRS and CDR2 YFSETQ.

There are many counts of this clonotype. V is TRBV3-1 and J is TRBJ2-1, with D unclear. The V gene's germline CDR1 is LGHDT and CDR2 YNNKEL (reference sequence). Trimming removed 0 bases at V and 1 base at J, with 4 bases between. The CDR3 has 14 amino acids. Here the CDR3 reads CASSQEVSYNEQFF. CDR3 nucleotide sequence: TGTGCCAGCAGCCAAGAGGTTTCCTACAATGAGCAGTTCTTC.

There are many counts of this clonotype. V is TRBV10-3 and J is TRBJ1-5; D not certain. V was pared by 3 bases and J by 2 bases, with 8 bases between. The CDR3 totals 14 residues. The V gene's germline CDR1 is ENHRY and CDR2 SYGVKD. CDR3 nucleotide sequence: TGTGCCATCAGTGAAGACGGACGCAATCAGCCCCAGCATTTT. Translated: CAISEDGRNQPQHF.

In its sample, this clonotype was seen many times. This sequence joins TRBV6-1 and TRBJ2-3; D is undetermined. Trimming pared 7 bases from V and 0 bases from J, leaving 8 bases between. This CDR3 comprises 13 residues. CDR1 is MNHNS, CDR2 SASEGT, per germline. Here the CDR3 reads CASMEASTDTQYF. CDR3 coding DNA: TGTGCCAGCATGGAAGCTAGCACAGATACGCAGTATTTT.

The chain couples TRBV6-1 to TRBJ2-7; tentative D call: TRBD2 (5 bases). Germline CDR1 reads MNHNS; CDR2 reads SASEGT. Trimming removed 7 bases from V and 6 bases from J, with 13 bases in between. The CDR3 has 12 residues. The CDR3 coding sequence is TGTGCCAGCACTCTTAACCGGGGCGAGCAGTACTTC. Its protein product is CASTLNRGEQYF.

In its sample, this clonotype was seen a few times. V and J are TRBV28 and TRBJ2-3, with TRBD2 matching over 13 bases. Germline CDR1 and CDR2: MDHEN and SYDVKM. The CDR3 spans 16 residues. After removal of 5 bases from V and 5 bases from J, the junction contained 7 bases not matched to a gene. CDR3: CASSPGTSGIGDTQYF. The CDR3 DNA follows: TGTGCCAGCAGTCCCGGGACTAGCGGGATAGGAGATACGCAGTATTTT.

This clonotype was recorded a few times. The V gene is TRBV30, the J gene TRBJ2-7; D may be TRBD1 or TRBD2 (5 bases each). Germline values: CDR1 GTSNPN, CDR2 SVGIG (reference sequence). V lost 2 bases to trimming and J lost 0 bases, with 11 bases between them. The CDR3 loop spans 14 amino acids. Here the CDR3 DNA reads TGTGCCTGGAGTACCGGGACGTTCTCCTACGAGCAGTACTTC. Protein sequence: CAWSTGTFSYEQYF. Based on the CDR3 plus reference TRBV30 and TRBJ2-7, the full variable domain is SQTIHQWPATLVQPVGSPLSLECTVEGTSNPNLYWYRQAAGRGLQLLFYSVGIGQISSEVPQNLSASRPQDRQFILSSKKLLLSDSGFYLCAWSTGTFSYEQYFGPGTRLTVT.

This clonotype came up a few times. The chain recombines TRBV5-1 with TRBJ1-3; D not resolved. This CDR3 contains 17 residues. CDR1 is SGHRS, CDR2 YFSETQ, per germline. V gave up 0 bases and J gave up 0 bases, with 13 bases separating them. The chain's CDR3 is CASSLDGGPSSGNTIYF. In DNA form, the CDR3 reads TGCGCCAGCAGCTTGGACGGCGGACCGAGCTCTGGAAACACCATATATTTT.

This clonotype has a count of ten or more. CDR3: CASSLRGRGTSYEQYF. CDR3 DNA: TGTGCCAGCAGCTTAAGAGGGCGGGGAACCTCCTACGAGCAGTACTTC. The V call is TRBV11-2, the J call TRBJ2-7; D may be TRBD2 (6 bases). The CDR3 has 16 residues. V gave up 2 bases and J gave up 0 bases, with 14 bases separating them. The germline V gene encodes CDR1 SGHAT and CDR2 FQNNGV.

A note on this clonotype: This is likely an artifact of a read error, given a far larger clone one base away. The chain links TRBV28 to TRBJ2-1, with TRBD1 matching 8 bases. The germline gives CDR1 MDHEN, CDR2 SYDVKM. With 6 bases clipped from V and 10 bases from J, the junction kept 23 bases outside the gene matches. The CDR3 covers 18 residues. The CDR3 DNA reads TGTGCCAGCAGCTACGCCCGATTCGGACAGGGTCGGTCCTACGAGCAGTTCTTC. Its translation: CASSYARFGQGRSYEQFF. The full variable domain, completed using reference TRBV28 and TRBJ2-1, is DVKVTQSSRYLVKRTGEKVFLECVQDMDHENMFWYRQDPGLGLRLIYFSYDVKMKEKGDIPEGYSVSREKKERFSLILESASTNQTSMYLCASSYARFGQGRSYEQFFGPGTRLTVL.

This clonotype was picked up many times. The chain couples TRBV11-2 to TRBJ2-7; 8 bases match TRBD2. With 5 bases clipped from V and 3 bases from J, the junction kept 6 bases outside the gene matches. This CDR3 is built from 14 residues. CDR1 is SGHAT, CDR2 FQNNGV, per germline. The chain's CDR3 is CASSTGGGRYEQYF. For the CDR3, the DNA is TGTGCCAGCAGCACGGGGGGGGGGCGCTACGAGCAGTACTTC.

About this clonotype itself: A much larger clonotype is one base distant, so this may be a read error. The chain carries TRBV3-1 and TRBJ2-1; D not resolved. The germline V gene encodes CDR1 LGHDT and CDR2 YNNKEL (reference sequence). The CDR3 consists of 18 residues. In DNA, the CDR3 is TGTGCCAGCTGCCAAGTTGCTCGGCCCGTTGGGTCCTACAATGAGCAGTTCTTC. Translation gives CASCQVARPVGSYNEQFF.

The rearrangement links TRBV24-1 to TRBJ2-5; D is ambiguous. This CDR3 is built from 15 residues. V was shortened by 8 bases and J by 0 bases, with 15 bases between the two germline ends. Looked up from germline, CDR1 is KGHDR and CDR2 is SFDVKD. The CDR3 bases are TGTGCCACCACCGCAAAAGATACGTACCAAGAGACCCAGTACTTC. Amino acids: CATTAKDTYQETQYF.

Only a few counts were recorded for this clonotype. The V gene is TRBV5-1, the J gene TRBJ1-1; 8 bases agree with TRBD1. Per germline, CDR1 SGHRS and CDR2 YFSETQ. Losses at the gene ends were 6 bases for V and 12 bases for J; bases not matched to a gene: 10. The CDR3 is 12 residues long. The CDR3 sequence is CASTTGGGIPFF. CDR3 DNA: TGCGCCAGCACCACAGGGGGGGGGATACCTTTCTTT.

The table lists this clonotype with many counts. CDR3 nucleotide sequence: TGTGCCAGCAGCTTTACCGGGACAGGGAGGGCTGAAGCTTTCTTT. It codes for CASSFTGTGRAEAFF. The chain couples TRBV11-2 to TRBJ1-1; 9 bases are shared with TRBD1. Looked up from germline, CDR1 is SGHAT and CDR2 is FQNNGV. V lost 3 bases and J lost 6; bases outside the gene matches: 8. The CDR3 has 15 residues.

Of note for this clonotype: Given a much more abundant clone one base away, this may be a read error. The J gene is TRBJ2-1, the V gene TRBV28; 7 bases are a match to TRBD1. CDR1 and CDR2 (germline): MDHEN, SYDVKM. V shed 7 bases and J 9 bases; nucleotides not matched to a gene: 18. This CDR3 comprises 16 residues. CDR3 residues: CASTITGAAVRSEQFF. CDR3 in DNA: TGTGCCAGCACCATAACAGGGGCGGCCGTGCGGAGTGAGCAGTTCTTC.

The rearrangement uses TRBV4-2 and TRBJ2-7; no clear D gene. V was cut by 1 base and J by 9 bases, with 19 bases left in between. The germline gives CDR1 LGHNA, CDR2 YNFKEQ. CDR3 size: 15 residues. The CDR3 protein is CASSQGGDVELPQYF. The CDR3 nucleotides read TGTGCCAGCAGCCAAGGTGGAGACGTAGAGCTCCCGCAGTACTTC.

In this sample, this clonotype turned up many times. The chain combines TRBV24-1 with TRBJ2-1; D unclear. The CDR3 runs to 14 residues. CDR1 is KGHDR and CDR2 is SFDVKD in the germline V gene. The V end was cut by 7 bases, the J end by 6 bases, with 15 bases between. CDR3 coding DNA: TGTGCCACCAGCCCGACGATTTGGCCCAATGAGCAGTTCTTC. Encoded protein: CATSPTIWPNEQFF.

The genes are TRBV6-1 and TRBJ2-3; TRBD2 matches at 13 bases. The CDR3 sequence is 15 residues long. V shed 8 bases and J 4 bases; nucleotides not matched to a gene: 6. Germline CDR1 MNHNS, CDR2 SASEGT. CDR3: CASRPLAGGADTQYF. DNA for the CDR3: TGTGCCAGCCGCCCACTAGCGGGAGGGGCAGATACGCAGTATTTT.

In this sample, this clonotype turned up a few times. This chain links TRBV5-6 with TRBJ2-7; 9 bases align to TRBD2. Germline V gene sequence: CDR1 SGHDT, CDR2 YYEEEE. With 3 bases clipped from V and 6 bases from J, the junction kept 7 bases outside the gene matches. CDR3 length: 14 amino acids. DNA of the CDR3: TGTGCCAGCAGCTGGATAGCGGGAGCTTCCGAGCAGTACTTC. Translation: CASSWIAGASEQYF.